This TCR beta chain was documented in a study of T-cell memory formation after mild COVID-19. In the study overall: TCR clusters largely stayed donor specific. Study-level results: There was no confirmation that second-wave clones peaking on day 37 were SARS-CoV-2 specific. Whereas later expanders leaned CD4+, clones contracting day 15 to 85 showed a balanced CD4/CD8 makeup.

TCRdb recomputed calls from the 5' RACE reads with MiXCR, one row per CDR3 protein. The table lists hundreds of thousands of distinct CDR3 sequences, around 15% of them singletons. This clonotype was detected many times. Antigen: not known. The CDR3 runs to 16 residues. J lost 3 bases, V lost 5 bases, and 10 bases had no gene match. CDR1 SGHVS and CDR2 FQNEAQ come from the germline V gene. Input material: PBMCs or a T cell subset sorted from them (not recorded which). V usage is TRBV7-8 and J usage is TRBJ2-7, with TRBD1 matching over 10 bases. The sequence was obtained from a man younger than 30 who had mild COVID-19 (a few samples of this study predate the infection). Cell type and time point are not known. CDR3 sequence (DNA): TGTGCCAGCAGCCCACCGCTAAGGACAGGGGGCTACGAGCAGTACTTC. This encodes CASSPPLRTGGYEQYF.